This T cell receptor beta chain was identified during a study of response to subunit inactivated influenza vaccine. This CDR3 contains 17 residues. V lost 0 bases to trimming and J lost 4 bases, with 15 bases between them. Germline CDR1 and CDR2: LNHNV and YYDKDF (reference sequence). From the RT-PCR reads, TCRdb called clonotypes with MiXCR, one entry per CDR3 protein. The sample has hundreds of thousands of distinct CDR3 sequences, roughly 20% seen once. Of note for this clonotype: Antigen specificity is unknown.

General study points: T cells newly recruited by each seasonal influenza vaccination are few, the authors suggested.

The TCR comes from a man aged 50 or older who received an inactivated influenza vaccine. The sequencing here drew on PBMCs from blood, taken about 5 days after vaccination. V gene TRBV15 combines with J gene TRBJ2-2, with D maybe TRBD1 (5 bases). CDR3 DNA: TGTGCCACCAGCAGAGATGTAGGGGCTGTGGGCACCGGGGAGCTGTTTTTT. It is translated as CATSRDVGAVGTGELFF.